This passage covers 10 T cell receptor beta chains from one sample sequenced in a study of blood T cell repertoires in COVID-19. Some clones are missing from TCRdb's copy, which holds only in-frame ones; the method was immunoSEQ multiplex PCR. Here the sample spans hundreds of thousands of clones, about 83% being singletons. The sample comprised peripheral blood. The receptors stem from a woman aged 80 or older with COVID-19, enrolled during active disease.

DNA of the CDR3: TGTGCCAGCAGCCCTCACGGCGTGGACAGGGGGCGCACCGGGGAGCTGTTTTTT. Amino acids: CASSPHGVDRGRTGELFF. The rearrangement uses TRBV9 and TRBJ2-2; 11 nucleotides match TRBD1. With V trimmed by 4 bases and J by 4 bases, 12 bases remained unmatched. The germline CDR1 and CDR2 sequences are SGDLS and YYNGEE. The CDR3 is 18 residues long.

J is TRBJ1-1 and V is TRBV7-9; 8 bases align to TRBD1. Germline V gives CDR1 SEHNR, CDR2 FQNEAQ (reference sequence). The junction had 14 bases not matched to a gene; V was cut back by 5 bases and J by 0 bases. The CDR3 spans 18 residues. CDR3 in amino acids: CASSPMAGGRGMNTEAFF. The CDR3 DNA is TGTGCCAGCAGCCCAATGGCAGGGGGCCGGGGAATGAACACTGAAGCTTTCTTT.

The chain uses TRBV27 and TRBJ1-1; 8 bases are a match to TRBD1. The CDR3 is 15 residues long. The V and J ends lost 6 bases and 1 base, in that order; junction bases with no gene match: 7. Germline V gives CDR1 MNHEY, CDR2 SMNVEV (reference sequence). The CDR3 loop reads CASRQQGARNTEAFF. As DNA, the CDR3 is TGTGCCAGCAGACAGCAGGGGGCGCGGAACACTGAAGCTTTCTTT.

This chain links TRBV9 with TRBJ2-6; D is ambiguous. The CDR3 totals 16 residues. Trimming removed 0 bases from V and 2 bases from J, with 9 bases in between. CDR1 and CDR2 from the germline V gene are SGDLS and YYNGEE. Here the CDR3 DNA reads TGTGCCAGCAGCGTAGTACTACCTGCTGGGGCCAACGTCCTGACTTTC. Its protein is CASSVVLPAGANVLTF.

This chain uses TRBV7-9 with TRBJ1-2; 8 nucleotides align to TRBD1. There are 17 residues in the CDR3. The germline V gene encodes CDR1 SEHNR and CDR2 FQNEAQ (reference sequence). The V gene end was trimmed by 2 bases and the J gene end by 3 bases; junction bases not matched to a gene: 11. The DNA for the CDR3 is TGTGCCAGCAGCTTAAGAACAGGGGGTAGGAGGGACTATGGCTACACCTTC. It yields the protein CASSLRTGGRRDYGYTF.

The chain combines TRBV14 with TRBJ1-1, with 11 bases aligning to TRBD1. This CDR3 has 20 residues. Germline CDR1 and CDR2: SGHDN and FVKESK. The V gene end was trimmed by 4 bases and the J gene end by 2 bases; junction bases not matched to a gene: 18. The CDR3 sequence is CASSLRPGQGVSGENTEAFF. The CDR3 DNA sequence: TGTGCCAGCAGCCTAAGACCGGGACAGGGGGTTTCGGGGGAAAACACTGAAGCTTTCTTT. The full variable domain, with the rest looked up from reference TRBV14 and TRBJ1-1, is EAGVTQFPSHSVIEKGQTVTLRCDPISGHDNLYWYRRVMGKEIKFLLHFVKESKQDESGMPNNRFLAERTGGTYSTLKVQPAELEDSGVYFCASSLRPGQGVSGENTEAFFGQGTRLTVV.

The rearrangement links TRBV19 to TRBJ2-7, with TRBD1 matching over 9 bases. V was clipped by 3 bases and J by 2 bases; unmatched bases: 11. The germline V gene encodes CDR1 LNHDA and CDR2 SQIVND (reference sequence). The CDR3 runs to 17 residues. CDR3 DNA: TGTGCCAGTAGTATTCTCCCGGGACAGGGAGGCCCCTACGAGCAGTACTTC. The encoded protein is CASSILPGQGGPYEQYF.

This clone has a single count. The chain carries TRBV6-5 and TRBJ1-5; D call uncertain. Trimming removed 9 bases from V and 1 base from J, with 10 bases in between. Germline V CDR1 and CDR2: MNHEY, SVGAGI. This CDR3 region has 13 residues. In nucleotides, the CDR3 is TGTGCCAGTAGAATCACCAGCAATCAGCCCCAGCATTTT. It codes for CASRITSNQPQHF.

The gene calls are TRBV7-9 and TRBJ2-1; possible D gene TRBD2, 6 bases. The V gene lost 5 bases and the J gene lost 7 bases, with 9 bases spanning the gap. Germline values: CDR1 SEHNR, CDR2 FQNEAQ (reference sequence). There are 12 residues in the CDR3. Here the CDR3 reads CASSPGVNEQFF. The DNA for the CDR3 is TGTGCCAGCAGCCCGGGGGTTAATGAGCAGTTCTTC.

About this clone: Distinct nucleotide sequences in the sample also encode this CDR3. V and J are TRBV2 and TRBJ2-4, with D tentatively TRBD2 (6 bases). This CDR3 has 15 residues. CDR1 and CDR2 from the germline V gene are SNHLY and FYNNEI. V was cut by 8 bases and J by 0 bases, with 14 bases left in between. Here the CDR3 DNA reads TGTGCCAGCGCCCTAGAGGGACTAGCCAAAAACATTCAGTACTTC. It is translated as CASALEGLAKNIQYF.